These 3 T cell receptor beta chains came from one sample sequenced in a study of human T cells and chemical hapten exposure. MiXCR, applied by TCRdb to the RACE reads, yields one record per CDR3 protein. The table includes tens of thousands of distinct CDR3 sequences, roughly a tenth detected once. Stated time point: patch test 3, about 24 weeks after DPC sensitization. Treatment of the sample: therapeutic diphenylcyclopropenone sensitization with weekly scalp DPC. Sequenced material: whole blood, taken in connection with sensitization to the hapten diphenylcyclopropenone (DPC). These receptor sequences come from a woman aged 40-49 years with alopecia areata. Some clones in this sample may be carry-over from other donors' samples.

This chain joins TRBV7-2 and TRBJ2-3; D unclear. The length of the CDR3 is 14 residues. With 6 bases removed from V and 1 base from J, the gap between germline ends came to 11 bases. Germline values: CDR1 SGHTA, CDR2 FQGNSA. CDR3 loop: CASSYDGGTDTQYF. CDR3 bases: TGTGCCAGCAGTTACGATGGGGGCACAGATACGCAGTATTTT.

The CDR3 sequence is CASRSGTGFYEQYF. CDR3 bases: TGCGCCAGCAGGTCCGGGACAGGGTTCTACGAGCAGTACTTC. The chain links TRBV5-1 to TRBJ2-7; 9 bases map to TRBD1. This CDR3 spans 14 amino acids. CDR1 SGHRS and CDR2 YFSETQ come from the germline V gene. The ends lost 5 bases at V and 3 bases at J; junction bases unmatched: 6.

The J gene is TRBJ1-6, the V gene TRBV20-1; possible D gene TRBD1, 6 bases. Trimming stripped 4 bases from V and 9 bases from J, with 10 bases between. The CDR3 is 12 amino acids. In germline, CDR1 is DFQATT, CDR2 SNEGSKA (reference sequence). The CDR3 region is CSATGGPSPLHF. CDR3 sequence (DNA): TGCAGTGCTACTGGGGGGCCTTCACCCCTCCACTTT.